This T cell receptor beta chain was sequenced in a study of cytomegalovirus exposure and HLA in healthy donors. Study details: One earlier analysis, a look at about 179 million T cells, found some 120 million unique TCR beta sequences. A preliminary data release comprised roughly 85 million unique TCRs obtained from HLA-typed donors. Study results and caveats: Rare sequences made up most TCRs, while some public TCRs were found in many donors.

In regard to this clone: The antigen is not known.

PCR used 60 Vbeta primers and 13 Jbeta primers. TCRdb keeps only in-frame clones here, not all; method: immunoSEQ multiplex PCR. The table lists approximately 160,000 clones, 65% to 80% of them singletons. This CDR3 region has 16 residues. Trimming took 1 base from V and 3 from J, leaving 16 bases between them. Germline values: CDR1 LNHNV, CDR2 YYDKDF (reference sequence). The gene calls are TRBV15 and TRBJ2-7; perhaps TRBD1 as D (7 bases). The TCR sequence derives from a woman aged 40 to 55 in good health and CMV-seropositive. Sequenced sample: PBMCs. The CDR3 DNA sequence: TGTGCCACCAGCAGAGGCCAGGGGGGCATAGGCTACGAGCAGTACTTC. Translating it yields CATSRGQGGIGYEQYF. Full variable domain (outside the CDR3, taken from reference TRBV15 and TRBJ2-7): DAMVIQNPRYQVTQFGKPVTLSCSQTLNHNVMYWYQQKSSQAPKLLFHYYDKDFNNEADTPDNFQSRRPNTSFCFLDIRSPGLGDTAMYLCATSRGQGGIGYEQYFGPGTRLTVT.